This record concerns one T cell receptor beta chain sequence. These data belong to a study of control samples from healthy donors and cancer patients. Assay used: immunoSEQ multiplex PCR; TCRdb lists only in-frame clones, some missing. This sample has some 110,000 clones, with about 88% found just once. CDR3 length: 21 amino acids. The germline CDR1 and CDR2 sequences are SGHTA and FQGTGA. With V trimmed by 1 base and J by 3 bases, 22 bases remained unmatched. This receptor was identified in a woman in her 70s in good health. Sequencing was done on a sample of blood. The V and J genes are TRBV7-3 and TRBJ2-3; the match to TRBD1 covers 7 bases. The CDR3 spells CASSLSNNRGWDVGETDTQYF. The DNA for the CDR3 is TGTGCCAGCAGCTTAAGTAACAACAGGGGATGGGATGTTGGTGAGACAGATACGCAGTATTTT.